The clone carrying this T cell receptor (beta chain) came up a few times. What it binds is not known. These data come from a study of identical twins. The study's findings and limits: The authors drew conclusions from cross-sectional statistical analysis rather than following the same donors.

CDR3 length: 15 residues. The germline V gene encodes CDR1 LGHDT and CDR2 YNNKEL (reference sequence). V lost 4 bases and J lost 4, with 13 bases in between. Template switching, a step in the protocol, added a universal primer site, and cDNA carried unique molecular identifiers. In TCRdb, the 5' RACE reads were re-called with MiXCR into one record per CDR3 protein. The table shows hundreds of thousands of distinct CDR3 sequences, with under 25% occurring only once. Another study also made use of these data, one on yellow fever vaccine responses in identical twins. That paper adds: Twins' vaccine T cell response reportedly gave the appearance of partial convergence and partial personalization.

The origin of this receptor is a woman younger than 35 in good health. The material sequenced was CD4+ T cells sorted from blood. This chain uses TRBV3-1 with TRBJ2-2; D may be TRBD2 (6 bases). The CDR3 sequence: CASSRMGGATGELFF. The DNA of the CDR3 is TGTGCCAGCAGCCGCATGGGCGGGGCCACCGGGGAGCTGTTTTTT.